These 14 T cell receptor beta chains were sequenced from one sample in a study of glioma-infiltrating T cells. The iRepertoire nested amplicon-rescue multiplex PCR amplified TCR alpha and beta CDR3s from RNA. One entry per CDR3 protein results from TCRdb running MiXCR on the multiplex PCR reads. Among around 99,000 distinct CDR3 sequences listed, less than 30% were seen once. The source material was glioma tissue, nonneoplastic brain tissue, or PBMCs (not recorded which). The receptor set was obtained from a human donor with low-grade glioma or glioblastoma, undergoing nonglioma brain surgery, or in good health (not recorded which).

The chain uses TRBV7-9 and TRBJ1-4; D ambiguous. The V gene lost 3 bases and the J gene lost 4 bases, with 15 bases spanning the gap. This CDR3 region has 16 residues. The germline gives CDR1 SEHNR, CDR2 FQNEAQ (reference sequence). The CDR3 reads CASSLVSERFNEKLFF. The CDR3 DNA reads TGTGCCAGCAGCTTGGTCAGCGAGAGATTTAATGAAAAACTGTTTTTT.

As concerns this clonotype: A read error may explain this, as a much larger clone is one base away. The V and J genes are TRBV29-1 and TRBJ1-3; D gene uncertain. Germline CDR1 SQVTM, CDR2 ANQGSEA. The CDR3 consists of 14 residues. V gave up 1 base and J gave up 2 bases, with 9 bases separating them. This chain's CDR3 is CSVEVSKAGNTIYF. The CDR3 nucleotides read TGCAGCGTTGAAGTGAGTAAGGCTGGAAACACCATATATTTT.

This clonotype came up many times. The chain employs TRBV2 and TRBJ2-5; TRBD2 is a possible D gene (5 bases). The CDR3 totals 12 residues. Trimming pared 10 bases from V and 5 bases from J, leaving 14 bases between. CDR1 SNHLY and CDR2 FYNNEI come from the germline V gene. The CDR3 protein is CATTTSGETQYF. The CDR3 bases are TGTGCCACCACTACCTCGGGGGAGACCCAGTACTTC.

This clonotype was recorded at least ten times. The CDR3 DNA reads TGCAGTGCTAGAGATAGCGGGACTAGCGGGAGGCGGGAGACCCAGTACTTC. Protein: CSARDSGTSGRRETQYF. The chain carries TRBV20-1 and TRBJ2-5; TRBD2 aligns across 15 bases. The CDR3 spans 17 residues. The germline V gene has CDR1 DFQATT and CDR2 SNEGSKA (reference sequence). V dropped 0 bases and J dropped 5; count of bases not matched to a gene: 7.

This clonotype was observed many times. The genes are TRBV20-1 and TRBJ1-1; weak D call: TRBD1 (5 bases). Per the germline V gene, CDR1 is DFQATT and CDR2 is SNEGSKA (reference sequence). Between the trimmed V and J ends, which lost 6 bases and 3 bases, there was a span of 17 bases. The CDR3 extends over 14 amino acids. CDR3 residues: CSAIRDWRDTEAFF. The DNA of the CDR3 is TGCAGTGCGATCAGGGACTGGAGGGACACTGAAGCTTTCTTT.

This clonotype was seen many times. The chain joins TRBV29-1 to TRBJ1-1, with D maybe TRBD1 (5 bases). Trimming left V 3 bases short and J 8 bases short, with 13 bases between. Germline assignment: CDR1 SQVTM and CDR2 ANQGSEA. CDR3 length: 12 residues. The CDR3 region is CSVDGGRVEAFF. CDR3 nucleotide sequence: TGCAGCGTTGATGGGGGAAGGGTGGAAGCTTTCTTT. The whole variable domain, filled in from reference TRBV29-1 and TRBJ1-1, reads SAVISQKPSRDICQRGTSLTIQCQVDSQVTMMFWYRQQPGQSLTLIATANQGSEATYESGFVIDKFPISRPNLTFSTLTVSNMSPEDSSIYLCSVDGGRVEAFFGQGTRLTVV.

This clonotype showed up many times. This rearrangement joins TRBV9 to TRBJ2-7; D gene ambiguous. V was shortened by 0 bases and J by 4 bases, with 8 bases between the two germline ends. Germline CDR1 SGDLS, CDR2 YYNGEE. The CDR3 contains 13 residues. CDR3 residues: CASSVDLFYEQYF. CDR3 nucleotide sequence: TGTGCCAGCAGCGTAGACCTTTTTTACGAGCAGTACTTC.

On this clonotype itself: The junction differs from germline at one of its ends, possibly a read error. The CDR3 reads CASGQDPSGGYSYNEQFF. As DNA, the CDR3 is TGTGCCAGCGGCCAAGATCCTAGCGGAGGTTACTCCTACAATGAGCAGTTCTTC. The rearrangement joins TRBV4-2 to TRBJ2-1; 7 bases map to TRBD2. Germline V gene sequence: CDR1 LGHNA, CDR2 YNFKEQ. There are 18 residues in the CDR3.

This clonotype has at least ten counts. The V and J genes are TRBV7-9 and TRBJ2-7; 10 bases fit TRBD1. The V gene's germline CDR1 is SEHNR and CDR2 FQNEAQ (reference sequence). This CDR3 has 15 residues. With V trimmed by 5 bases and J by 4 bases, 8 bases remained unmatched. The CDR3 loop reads CASSPARTGGYEQYF. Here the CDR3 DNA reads TGTGCCAGCAGCCCAGCCCGGACAGGGGGATACGAGCAGTACTTC.

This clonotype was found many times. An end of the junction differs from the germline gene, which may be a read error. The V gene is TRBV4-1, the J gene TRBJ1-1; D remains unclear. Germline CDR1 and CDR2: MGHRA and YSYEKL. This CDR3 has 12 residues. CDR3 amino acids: CASSQDRAGPWF. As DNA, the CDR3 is TGCGCCAGCAGCCAAGATCGGGCAGGCCCCTGGTTT.

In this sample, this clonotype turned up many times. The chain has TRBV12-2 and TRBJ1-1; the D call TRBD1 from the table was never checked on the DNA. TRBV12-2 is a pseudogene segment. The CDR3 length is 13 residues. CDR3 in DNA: TGTGCAAGTGAATGCGACAGAGACACTGAAGCTTTCTTT. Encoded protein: CASECDRDTEAFF.

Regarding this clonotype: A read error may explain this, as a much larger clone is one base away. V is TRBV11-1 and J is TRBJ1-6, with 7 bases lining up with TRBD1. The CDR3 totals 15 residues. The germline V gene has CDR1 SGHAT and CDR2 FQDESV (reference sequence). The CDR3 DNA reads TGTGTCAGCAGCTTACCGACAGGGAATAATTCACCCCTCCACTTT. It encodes CVSSLPTGNNSPLHF.

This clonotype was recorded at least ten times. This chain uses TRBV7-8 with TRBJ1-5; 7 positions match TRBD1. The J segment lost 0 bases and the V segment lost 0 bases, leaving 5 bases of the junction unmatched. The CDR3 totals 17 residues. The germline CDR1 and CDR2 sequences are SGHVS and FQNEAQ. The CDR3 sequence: CASSLAGTAYSNQPQHF. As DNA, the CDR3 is TGTGCCAGCAGCTTAGCCGGGACAGCTTATAGCAATCAGCCCCAGCATTTT.

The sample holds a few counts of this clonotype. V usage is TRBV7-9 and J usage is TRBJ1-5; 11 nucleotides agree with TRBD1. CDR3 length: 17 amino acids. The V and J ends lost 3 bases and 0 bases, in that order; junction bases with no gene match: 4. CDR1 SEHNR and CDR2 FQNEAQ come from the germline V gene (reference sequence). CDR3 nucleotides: TGTGCCAGCAGCTTGGGACAGGGGGACTATAGCAATCAGCCCCAGCATTTT. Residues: CASSLGQGDYSNQPQHF.